The 25 T cell receptor beta chains listed next were all sequenced from one sample in a study of T-cell reconstitution after alpha-beta-depleted transplantation in children. A TCRbeta library incorporating unique molecular identifiers was prepared. Each CDR3 protein is one row after TCRdb ran MiXCR on the PCR reads. This sample has approximately 250,000 distinct CDR3 sequences, with about 23% found just once. The sequences come from PBMCs, collected before TCRalphabeta/CD19-depleted stem cell transplant. The receptors were gathered from a girl aged 2 to 9 with Fanconi anemia, due to receive a stem cell transplant.

This chain uses TRBV7-2 with TRBJ2-3; 7 bases match TRBD2. V shed 1 base, J shed 2 bases, and the junction held 6 bases outside the gene matches. From germline, CDR1 is SGHTA and CDR2 FQGNSA. The CDR3 sequence is 16 residues long. The CDR3 sequence: CASSLGFTSDTDTQYF. The DNA for the CDR3 is TGTGCCAGCAGCTTAGGGTTTACTAGCGACACAGATACGCAGTATTTT.

The chain links TRBV19 to TRBJ2-7; 7 nucleotides align to TRBD1. J was trimmed by 0 bases and V by 9 bases; bases with no gene match: 11. This CDR3 has 15 amino acids. CDR1 is LNHDA and CDR2 is SQIVND in the germline V gene (reference sequence). The CDR3 region has the DNA TGTGCCAGCAGTTCGACAGGGTTTAGCTCCTACGAGCAGTACTTC. Translating it yields CASSSTGFSSYEQYF. The complete variable domain, with remaining parts taken from reference TRBV19 and TRBJ2-7, reads DGGITQSPKYLFRKEGQNVTLSCEQNLNHDAMYWYRQDPGQGLRLIYYSQIVNDFQKGDIAEGYSVSREKKESFPLTVTSAQKNPTAFYLCASSSTGFSSYEQYFGPGTRLTVT.

This clonotype has a count of ten or more. This rearrangement joins TRBV12-3 or TRBV12-4 to TRBJ1-3; perhaps TRBD1 as D (6 bases). The length of the CDR3 is 16 residues. Trimming removed 1 base from V and 2 bases from J, with 12 bases in between. The CDR3 region is CASSLGRGAPGNTIYF. The CDR3 DNA follows: TGTGCCAGCAGTTTAGGGCGGGGGGCGCCTGGAAACACCATATATTTT.

This clonotype was recorded at least ten times. V gene TRBV27 combines with J gene TRBJ1-6; D is unresolved. Per germline, CDR1 MNHEY and CDR2 SMNVEV (reference sequence). Trimming took 2 bases from V and 3 from J, leaving 14 bases between them. CDR3 length: 17 residues. CDR3 DNA sequence: TGTGCCAGCAGTTTAAATACGGTCCCGCGCTATAATTCACCCCTCCACTTT. Amino acid sequence: CASSLNTVPRYNSPLHF.

This clonotype was detected once. The CDR3 spells CASSPTGPADEQYF. The CDR3 coding sequence is TGTGCCAGCAGTCCGACAGGACCCGCTGACGAGCAGTACTTC. V usage is TRBV2 and J usage is TRBJ2-7, with D perhaps matching TRBD1 (6 bases). The CDR3 is 14 residues long. CDR1 is SNHLY and CDR2 is FYNNEI in the germline V gene. Trimming cost V 5 bases and J 5 bases, with 16 bases left between them.

This clonotype was found a few times. The chain uses TRBV20-1 and TRBJ2-1, with 11 nucleotides matching TRBD2. This CDR3 comprises 17 residues. Germline-derived CDR1 and CDR2 are DFQATT and SNEGSKA (reference sequence). V dropped 0 bases and J dropped 6; count of bases not matched to a gene: 10. The CDR3 sequence: CSAREGSSGRRGNEQFF. CDR3 DNA: TGCAGTGCTAGAGAAGGGTCTAGCGGGAGGAGAGGCAATGAGCAGTTCTTC.

The chain couples TRBV7-2 to TRBJ2-3; D remains ambiguous. This CDR3 has 13 residues. Germline CDR1 and CDR2: SGHTA and FQGNSA. The V and J ends lost 5 bases and 6 bases respectively, with 12 bases between them. CDR3 coding DNA: TGTGCCAGCAGCCCCGAATTCGCGGATACGCAGTATTTT. Translation: CASSPEFADTQYF.

This chain links TRBV7-3 with TRBJ2-5; D is uncertain. The length of the CDR3 is 13 residues. V was trimmed by 2 bases and J by 2 bases, leaving 6 bases between them. Germline V gene data show CDR1 as SGHTA and CDR2 as FQGTGA. The CDR3 spells CASSLSPQETQYF. In nucleotides, the CDR3 is TGTGCCAGCAGCTTATCCCCTCAAGAGACCCAGTACTTC.

The chain recombines TRBV5-1 with TRBJ2-7, with 11 bases matching TRBD2. Looked up from germline, CDR1 is SGHRS and CDR2 is YFSETQ. The CDR3 has 15 amino acids. V dropped 3 bases and J dropped 0; count of bases not matched to a gene: 2. The CDR3 DNA sequence: TGCGCCAGCAGCTGGGGACTAGCGGCCTCCTACGAGCAGTACTTC. This gives the protein CASSWGLAASYEQYF.

This clonotype showed up many times. This chain connects TRBV25-1 to TRBJ2-1; D remains ambiguous. Germline lookup yields CDR1 MGHDK and CDR2 SYGVNS. V was pared by 6 bases and J by 5 bases, with 8 bases between. CDR3 length: 12 residues. The CDR3 DNA is TGTGCCAGCAGAATAGGGAACAATGAGCAGTTCTTC. This encodes CASRIGNNEQFF.

In DNA, the CDR3 is TGCAGCGTAGGGTGGACCGGGGAGCTGTTTTTT. Residues: CSVGWTGELFF. The chain employs TRBV29-1 and TRBJ2-2; D is ambiguous. Germline values: CDR1 SQVTM, CDR2 ANQGSEA. V was cut by 6 bases and J by 5 bases, with 7 bases left in between. CDR3 length equals 11 residues.

Only a few counts were recorded for this clonotype. J is TRBJ2-7 and V is TRBV2; D not resolved. CDR1 is SNHLY, CDR2 FYNNEI, per germline. The length of the CDR3 is 12 residues. The ends were cut back, 5 bases at V and 2 bases at J, with 7 bases in the middle. The chain's CDR3 is CASSPDPYEQYF. CDR3 in DNA: TGTGCCAGCAGTCCGGATCCCTACGAGCAGTACTTC.

The chain recombines TRBV3-1 with TRBJ2-7; 9 positions agree with TRBD2. This CDR3 is built from 14 residues. The junction had 0 bases not matched to a gene; V was cut back by 1 base and J by 2 bases. CDR1 is LGHDT, CDR2 YNNKEL, per germline (reference sequence). The CDR3 loop reads CASSQVAGAYEQYF. The CDR3 nucleotides are TGTGCCAGCAGCCAAGTAGCGGGAGCCTACGAGCAGTACTTC.

This clonotype was counted ten times or more. CDR3 bases: TGTGCCAGCAGCCCAGAGAGCGGGCAGCAGTTCTTC. This encodes CASSPESGQQFF. The chain joins TRBV9 to TRBJ2-1, with a weak D call TRBD2 (6 bases). The germline V and J ends were trimmed by 4 bases and 11 bases, with 13 bases remaining between them. The CDR3 runs to 12 residues. The V gene's germline CDR1 is SGDLS and CDR2 YYNGEE. Based on the CDR3 plus reference TRBV9 and TRBJ2-1, the full variable domain is DSGVTQTPKHLITATGQRVTLRCSPRSGDLSVYWYQQSLDQGLQFLIQYYNGEERAKGNILERFSAQQFPDLHSELNLSSLELGDSALYFCASSPESGQQFFGPGTRLTVL.

The genes are TRBV29-1 and TRBJ2-1, with 7 nucleotides matching TRBD2. This CDR3 contains 14 residues. Germline CDR1 SQVTM, CDR2 ANQGSEA. With V trimmed by 8 bases and J by 6 bases, 13 bases remained unmatched. This CDR3 reads CSTRPAGVLNEQFF. The CDR3 coding sequence is TGCAGCACCCGTCCCGCGGGAGTGCTCAATGAGCAGTTCTTC.

The rearrangement joins TRBV4-2 to TRBJ2-1; TRBD2 matches at 12 bases. Germline trimming cut 0 bases from V and 5 bases from J; bases unmatched to any gene: 2. Germline V gives CDR1 LGHNA, CDR2 YNFKEQ. This CDR3 has 16 amino acids. In DNA, the CDR3 is TGTGCCAGCAGCCAAGATCCTAGCGGGAGGGACAATGAGCAGTTCTTC. It encodes CASSQDPSGRDNEQFF.

The V and J genes are TRBV15 and TRBJ1-6; TRBD1 matches at 7 bases. The junction had 4 bases not matched to a gene; V was cut back by 4 bases and J by 4 bases. Looked up from germline, CDR1 is LNHNV and CDR2 is YYDKDF (reference sequence). CDR3 length: 15 amino acids. This CDR3 reads CATSIQGRYNSPLHF. The CDR3 DNA sequence: TGTGCCACCAGCATACAGGGGCGGTATAATTCACCCCTCCACTTT.

The table lists this clonotype with a few counts. The chain's CDR3 is CSASGWTSEDTQYF. The CDR3 nucleotides are TGCAGTGCTAGTGGATGGACTAGCGAAGATACGCAGTATTTT. V and J are TRBV20-1 and TRBJ2-3; 9 positions match TRBD2. V was pared by 3 bases and J by 5 bases, with 6 bases of the junction left unmatched. Germline V CDR1 and CDR2: DFQATT, SNEGSKA (reference sequence). The CDR3 totals 14 residues.

Many counts were recorded for this clonotype. The V call is TRBV12-3 or TRBV12-4, the J call TRBJ2-1; no definite D call. This CDR3 comprises 11 residues. The ends were cut back, 4 bases at V and 6 bases at J, with 4 bases in the middle. The CDR3 bases are TGTGCCAGCAGTTGGGGCAATGAGCAGTTCTTC. It encodes CASSWGNEQFF.

The V call is TRBV7-3, the J call TRBJ2-2; possibly TRBD1 or TRBD2 for D (5 bases each). Looked up from germline, CDR1 is SGHTA and CDR2 is FQGTGA. The germline V and J ends were trimmed by 0 bases and 5 bases, with 13 bases remaining between them. CDR3 length equals 16 residues. The CDR3 sequence: CASSLTGRERTGELFF. The CDR3 coding sequence is TGTGCCAGCAGCTTAACCGGCAGGGAGAGGACCGGGGAGCTGTTTTTT.

This clonotype came up a few times. The chain joins TRBV20-1 to TRBJ2-7; D is undetermined. CDR1 DFQATT and CDR2 SNEGSKA come from the germline V gene (reference sequence). V lost 4 bases to trimming and J lost 0 bases, with 7 bases between them. The CDR3 has 12 amino acids. DNA of the CDR3: TGCAGTGCTAAGCCGAGCTCCTACGAGCAGTACTTC. Translation: CSAKPSSYEQYF.

This clonotype was counted between two and nine times. The CDR3 nucleotides read TGTGCCGCCCTAAGCCGGGATGACTATGGCTACACCTTC. Its translation: CAALSRDDYGYTF. J is TRBJ1-2 and V is TRBV6-6; no clear D. Germline lookup yields CDR1 MNHNY and CDR2 SVGAGI (reference sequence). This CDR3 has 13 residues. Deletions cut 11 bases from V and 3 bases from J, with 16 bases between.

The rearrangement links TRBV7-3 to TRBJ2-1, with TRBD2 identical over 10 bases. Losses at the gene ends were 5 bases for V and 5 bases for J; bases not matched to a gene: 3. Germline lookup yields CDR1 SGHTA and CDR2 FQGTGA. CDR3 length equals 14 residues. The CDR3 sequence is CASSPTSGDNEQFF. CDR3 DNA: TGTGCCAGCAGCCCTACTAGCGGGGACAATGAGCAGTTCTTC.

This clonotype showed up just a few times. The CDR3 DNA reads as TGCAGCGTTTGGCAGGGTCACGGGCAGTTCTTC. It encodes CSVWQGHGQFF. The V and J genes are TRBV29-1 and TRBJ2-1; TRBD1 is a possible D gene (5 bases). The CDR3 runs 11 residues. V shed 5 bases and J shed 12 bases, with 14 bases lying between them. CDR1 and CDR2 from the germline V gene are SQVTM and ANQGSEA.

This clonotype was found many times. The chain has TRBV4-2 and TRBJ2-4, with D possibly matching TRBD1 (6 bases). Germline CDR1 LGHNA, CDR2 YNFKEQ. The ends were cut back, 0 bases at V and 6 bases at J, with 12 bases in the middle. The CDR3 consists of 15 residues. The CDR3 DNA reads as TGTGCCAGCAGCCAAGAAGGGGGAGTTGGAAACATTCAGTACTTC. It yields the protein CASSQEGGVGNIQYF.